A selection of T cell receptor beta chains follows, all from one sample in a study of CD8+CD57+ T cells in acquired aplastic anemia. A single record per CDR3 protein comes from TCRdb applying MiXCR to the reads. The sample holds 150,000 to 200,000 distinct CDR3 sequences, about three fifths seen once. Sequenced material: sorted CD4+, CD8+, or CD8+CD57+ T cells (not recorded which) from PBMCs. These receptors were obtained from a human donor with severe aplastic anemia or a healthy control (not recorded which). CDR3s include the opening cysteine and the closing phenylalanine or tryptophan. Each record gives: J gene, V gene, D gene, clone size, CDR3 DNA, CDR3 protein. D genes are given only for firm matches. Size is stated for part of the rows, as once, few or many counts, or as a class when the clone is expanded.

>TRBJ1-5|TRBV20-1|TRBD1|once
TGCAGTGCTACGACAGGGGGCGATCAGCCCCAGCATTTT
CSATTGGDQPQHF
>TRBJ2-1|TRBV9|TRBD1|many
TGTGCCAGCGAAACGACAGGGGGCAATGAGCAGTTCTTC
CASETTGGNEQFF
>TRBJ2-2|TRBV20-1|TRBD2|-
TGCAGTGCCTGGACAGGGGACCTAGCGGGAGGGGGCCACGGGGAGCTGTTTTTT
CSAWTGDLAGGGHGELFF
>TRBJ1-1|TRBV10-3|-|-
TGTGCCATCAGTGATTCCGAAGCAGGGGCTGACACTGAAGCTTTCTTT
CAISDSEAGADTEAFF
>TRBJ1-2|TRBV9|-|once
TGTGCCAGCAGCGTAGATCGGCAGGACAATGGCTACACCTTC
CASSVDRQDNGYTF
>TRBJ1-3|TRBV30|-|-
TGTGCCTGGACTCCTGGAAACACCATATATTTT
CAWTPGNTIYF
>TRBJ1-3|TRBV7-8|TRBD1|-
TGTGCCAGCAGCTACAGGGGTTTCGCAAACACCATATATTTT
CASSYRGFANTIYF
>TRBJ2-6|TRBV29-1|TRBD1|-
TGCAGCGTTGCATACAGGGGGAACCTAAGCTCTGGGGCCAACGTCCTGACTTTC
CSVAYRGNLSSGANVLTF
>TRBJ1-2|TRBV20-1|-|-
TGCAGTCACTCTACGGGCCCAGAAGATGGCTACACCTTC
CSHSTGPEDGYTF
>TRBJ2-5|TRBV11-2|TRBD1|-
TGTGCCAGCAGCCCCGGACAGGAACTGTACCAAGAGACCCAGTACTTC
CASSPGQELYQETQYF
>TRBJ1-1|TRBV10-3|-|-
TGTGCCATCAGACAGGGAGACACTGAAGCTTTCTTT
CAIRQGDTEAFF
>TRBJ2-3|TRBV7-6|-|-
TGTGCCAGCAGTCAACGGGAGAGCACAGATACGCAGTATTTT
CASSQRESTDTQYF
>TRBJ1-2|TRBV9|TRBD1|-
TGTGCCAGCAGCGCCCAAAGGGGGCTTAACTATGGCTACACCTTC
CASSAQRGLNYGYTF
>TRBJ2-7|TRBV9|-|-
TGTGCCAGCAGCGTAGGACAGTCCTCCTACGAGCAGTACTTC
CASSVGQSSYEQYF
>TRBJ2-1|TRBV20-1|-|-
TGCAGTGCTTACAATGAGCAGTTCTTC
CSAYNEQFF
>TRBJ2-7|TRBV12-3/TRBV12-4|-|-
TGTGCCAGCCAACAGACTACCGATCCCTCCTACGAGCAGTACTTC
CASQQTTDPSYEQYF
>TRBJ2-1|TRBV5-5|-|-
TGTGCCAGCAGCTTGGCCCAGGGTCCCCTCAATGAGCAGTTCTTC
CASSLAQGPLNEQFF
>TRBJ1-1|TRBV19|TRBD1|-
TGTGCCAGTAGTACCACCCGACAGGGGGTGAACACTGAAGCTTTCTTT
CASSTTRQGVNTEAFF
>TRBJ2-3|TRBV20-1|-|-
TGCAGTGCTAGAGTGGGGACGGGGTCGGGCCTCGGAACGCAGTATTTT
CSARVGTGSGLGTQYF
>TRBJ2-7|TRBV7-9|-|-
TGTGCCAGCAGCCTCTCCTTCGGGGAGCAGTACTTC
CASSLSFGEQYF
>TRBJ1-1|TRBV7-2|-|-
TGTGCCAGCAGCTTGCTGGGACTAGCACCCAGCACTGAAGCTTTCTTT
CASSLLGLAPSTEAFF
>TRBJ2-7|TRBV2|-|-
TGTGCCAGCAGTGAAGCGGTCGGGGGGCCCTCCTACGAGCAGTACTTC
CASSEAVGGPSYEQYF
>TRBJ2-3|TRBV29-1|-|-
TGCAGCGTTCACCAGGGGACCATGTATTTT
CSVHQGTMYF
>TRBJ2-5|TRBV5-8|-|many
TGTGCCAGCAGCTTGGGGGTGGATCCAAAAGAGACCCAGTACTTC
CASSLGVDPKETQYF
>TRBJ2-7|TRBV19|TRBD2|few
TGTGCCAGTAGCCTAGCGGGGAGAACCTACGAGCAGTACTTC
CASSLAGRTYEQYF
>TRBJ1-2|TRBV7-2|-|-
TGTGCCAGCAGCTTAGAGTCGGCGGATACGCGCTACACCTTC
CASSLESADTRYTF
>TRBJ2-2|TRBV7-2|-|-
TGTGCCAGCAGCGACCCTCGGGGGGGGGAGCTGTTTTTT
CASSDPRGGELFF
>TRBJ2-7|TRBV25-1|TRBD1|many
TGTGCCAGCAGTGGCCACGTCCGGGACAGGGGTTCCTACGAGCAGTACTTC
CASSGHVRDRGSYEQYF
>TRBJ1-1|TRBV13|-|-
TGTGCCAGCAGCCCCGACCGAGGATGGACTGAAGCTTTCTTT
CASSPDRGWTEAFF
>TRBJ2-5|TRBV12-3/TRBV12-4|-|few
TGTGCCAGCAGCCCGGCGCTAGAGCCCCAGTACTTC
CASSPALEPQYF
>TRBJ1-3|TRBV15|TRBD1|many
TGTGCCACCAGCCCCACAGGGACAGCGGGGGACACCATATATTTT
CATSPTGTAGDTIYF
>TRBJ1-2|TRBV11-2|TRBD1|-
TGTGCCAGCAGCTCAGGGACAGGGAGTCGCTACACCTTC
CASSSGTGSRYTF
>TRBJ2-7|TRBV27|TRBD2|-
TGTGCCAGCACCCCCCTCCCGGGGGGGCGCGAGCAGTACTTC
CASTPLPGGREQYF
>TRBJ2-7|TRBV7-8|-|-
TGTGCCAGCAGCTTTTCCGGGAGCCACGAGCAGTACTTC
CASSFSGSHEQYF
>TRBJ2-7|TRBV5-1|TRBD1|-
TGCGCCAGCAGCTATGGACAGGGGTTTTACGAGCAGTACTTC
CASSYGQGFYEQYF
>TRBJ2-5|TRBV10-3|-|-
TGTGCCATCAGTGAGTCGAGAGTCGGGGCAGAAAAAGAGACCCAGTACTTC
CAISESRVGAEKETQYF
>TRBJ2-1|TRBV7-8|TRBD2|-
TGTGCCAGCAGACTTCCCTCTAGCGGGGGGCACAATGAGCAGTTCTTC
CASRLPSSGGHNEQFF
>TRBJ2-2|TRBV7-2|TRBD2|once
TGTGCCAGCAGCTTATACGGCGGGAGCTGGACCGGGGAGCTGTTTTTT
CASSLYGGSWTGELFF
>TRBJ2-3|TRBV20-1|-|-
TGCAGTTTTTGGGCAGGGATCCCTAGCACAGATACGCAGTATTTT
CSFWAGIPSTDTQYF
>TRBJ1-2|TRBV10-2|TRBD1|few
TGCGCCAGCAGTGGGCGGACAGGGAACTATGGCTACACCTTC
CASSGRTGNYGYTF
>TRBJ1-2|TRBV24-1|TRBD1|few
TGTGCCACCAGTCAGGGGGAGCGTGGCTACACCTTC
CATSQGERGYTF
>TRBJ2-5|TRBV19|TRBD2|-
TGTGCCAGTATGAGGTCGGCTAGCGGGTTGCAAGAGACCCAGTACTTC
CASMRSASGLQETQYF
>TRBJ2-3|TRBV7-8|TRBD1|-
TGTGCCAGCAGCTTATACAGGGGGCCGACAGATACGCAGTATTTT
CASSLYRGPTDTQYF